The 25 T cell receptor beta chains given below trace back to one sample, sequenced in a study of cytomegalovirus exposure and HLA in healthy donors. The assay was immunoSEQ multiplex PCR, and TCRdb's table has in-frame clones only and misses some. The sample lists approximately 300,000 clones, roughly 87% seen once, with approximately 1.1% in the top ten. The sequenced sample was PBMCs. Receptors were obtained from a woman aged 25-40 years in good health and CMV-seropositive.

The chain uses TRBV27 and TRBJ2-1, with 11 bases fitting TRBD1. Germline CDR1 is MNHEY and CDR2 is SMNVEV (reference sequence). J gave up 8 bases and V 3 bases, and 12 bases lay outside the gene matches. CDR3 length: 17 amino acids. The CDR3 here is CASSFRRPGQGEYEQFF. CDR3 DNA: TGTGCCAGCAGTTTCAGAAGGCCGGGACAGGGGGAGTATGAGCAGTTCTTC.

The chain recombines TRBV29-1 with TRBJ2-1; 15 bases align to TRBD2. From germline, CDR1 is SQVTM and CDR2 ANQGSEA. The V and J ends lost 7 bases and 8 bases, in that order; junction bases with no gene match: 9. The CDR3 is 15 amino acids. The DNA of the CDR3 is TGCAGCGCGGCCGGGACTAGCGGGAGGCCCGATGAGCAGTTCTTC. The encoded protein is CSAAGTSGRPDEQFF.

V usage is TRBV2 and J usage is TRBJ2-7; 10 bases align to TRBD1. V trimming: 3 bases; J trimming: 3 bases; junction bases outside the gene matches: 2. Germline V gives CDR1 SNHLY, CDR2 FYNNEI. This CDR3 comprises 14 residues. The CDR3 DNA follows: TGTGCCAGCAGTGAGGACAGGGGGTACTACGAGCAGTACTTC. Its protein is CASSEDRGYYEQYF.

The CDR3 region has the DNA TGTGCCAGCGCGCGTGGGACTAGCGGAACCTACGAGCAGTACTTC. Translation gives CASARGTSGTYEQYF. The rearrangement uses TRBV27 and TRBJ2-7; 11 nucleotides match TRBD2. Germline V gene sequence: CDR1 MNHEY, CDR2 SMNVEV (reference sequence). The V gene end was trimmed by 8 bases and the J gene end by 2 bases; junction bases not matched to a gene: 8. The CDR3 totals 15 residues.

The rearrangement links TRBV28 to TRBJ2-1; the D is unclear. With 6 bases removed from V and 1 base from J, the gap between germline ends came to 10 bases. CDR1 is MDHEN, CDR2 SYDVKM, per germline. The CDR3 has 14 residues. The CDR3 sequence: CASSPPMSYNEQFF. The CDR3 region has the DNA TGTGCCAGCAGCCCCCCCATGTCCTACAATGAGCAGTTCTTC. Variable domain in full (rest from reference TRBV28 and TRBJ2-1): DVKVTQSSRYLVKRTGEKVFLECVQDMDHENMFWYRQDPGLGLRLIYFSYDVKMKEKGDIPEGYSVSREKKERFSLILESASTNQTSMYLCASSPPMSYNEQFFGPGTRLTVL.

V gene TRBV27 combines with J gene TRBJ2-1; the D gene is possibly TRBD1 (6 bases). The CDR3 has 15 amino acids. The V end was cut by 1 base, the J end by 3 bases, with 10 bases between. Germline V gene data show CDR1 as MNHEY and CDR2 as SMNVEV (reference sequence). CDR3 sequence (DNA): TGTGCCAGCAGTTTATACAGGGAGTACTACAATGAGCAGTTCTTC. It yields the protein CASSLYREYYNEQFF.

This chain connects TRBV30 to TRBJ1-4; D perhaps matches TRBD1 (6 bases). CDR1 is GTSNPN and CDR2 is SVGIG in the germline V gene (reference sequence). This CDR3 spans 15 amino acids. V dropped 3 bases and J dropped 3 bases, with 14 bases sitting between them. In DNA form, the CDR3 reads TGTGCCTGGAGCGTAAACAGGGTGGCTAATGAAAAACTGTTTTTT. The encoded protein is CAWSVNRVANEKLFF.

V and J are TRBV28 and TRBJ1-2; 8 bases are shared with TRBD1. V lost 6 bases and J lost 7; bases outside the gene matches: 7. Germline V CDR1 and CDR2: MDHEN, SYDVKM. The length of the CDR3 is 13 residues. The CDR3 DNA is TGTGCCAGCAGCGCGGACAGGGCCCGTGGCTACACCTTC. Encoded protein: CASSADRARGYTF.

This sequence joins TRBV5-8 and TRBJ2-1; unclear D gene. The CDR3 contains 14 residues. Germline V gene data show CDR1 as SGHTS and CDR2 as YDEGEE. Trimming stripped 4 bases from V and 4 bases from J, with 12 bases between. The CDR3 DNA is TGTGCCAGCAGCCTGGGTCAGGTGTACAATGAGCAGTTCTTC. Translation: CASSLGQVYNEQFF.

The chain is built from TRBV7-8 and TRBJ2-1; D is unclear. Trimming removed 0 bases at V and 6 bases at J, with 15 bases between. This CDR3 is 16 amino acids long. Germline loops: CDR1 SGHVS, CDR2 FQNEAQ. The CDR3 region is CASSLARRPSFNEQFF. For the CDR3, the DNA is TGTGCCAGCAGCTTAGCGAGGCGGCCCTCTTTCAATGAGCAGTTCTTC.

The chain combines TRBV19 with TRBJ1-5, with 8 bases lining up with TRBD1. V lost 7 bases to trimming and J lost 7 bases; unmatched junction nucleotides: 9. The CDR3 consists of 14 residues. Germline V gene lookup returns CDR1 LNHDA and CDR2 SQIVND (reference sequence). The CDR3 DNA follows: TGTGCCAGTAATCCACAGGGGGAGGTGCAGCCCCAGCATTTT. Encoded protein: CASNPQGEVQPQHF.

The chain is built from TRBV6-1 and TRBJ1-6; a possible D gene is TRBD1 (5 bases). Germline CDR1 reads MNHNS; CDR2 reads SASEGT. The CDR3 covers 16 residues. Trimming took off 4 bases at V and 0 bases at J, with 10 bases between the two ends. CDR3 in DNA: TGTGCCAGCAGTGCAACAGGAAGCTCCTATAATTCACCCCTCCACTTT. This gives the protein CASSATGSSYNSPLHF.

The CDR3 is CASSEQYHREPPQAFF. The CDR3 bases are TGTGCCAGCAGTGAGCAGTACCACAGGGAACCTCCTCAAGCTTTCTTT. The rearrangement joins TRBV6-1 to TRBJ1-1; maybe TRBD1 (6 bases). CDR3 length: 16 residues. V lost 3 bases and J lost 9, with 23 bases in between. Germline CDR1 is MNHNS and CDR2 is SASEGT.

The chain joins TRBV4-2 to TRBJ1-1; D is ambiguous. CDR3 size: 12 residues. Germline lookup yields CDR1 LGHNA and CDR2 YNFKEQ. Trimming pared 1 base from V and 6 bases from J, leaving 6 bases between. The CDR3 DNA sequence: TGTGCCAGCAGCCAAGTCGGGGCTGAAGCTTTCTTT. Amino acids: CASSQVGAEAFF.

The chain is built from TRBV27 and TRBJ1-5, with D hard to call. The V gene lost 5 bases and the J gene lost 0 bases, with 14 bases spanning the gap. CDR1 is MNHEY, CDR2 SMNVEV, per germline (reference sequence). There are 16 residues in the CDR3. The CDR3 nucleotides read TGTGCCAGCAGTAAGACGGACGGGATTAGCAATCAGCCCCAGCATTTT. It encodes CASSKTDGISNQPQHF.

The J gene is TRBJ1-2, the V gene TRBV6-5; a possible D gene is TRBD1 (5 bases). This CDR3 contains 15 residues. The germline V gene has CDR1 MNHEY and CDR2 SVGAGI. V was pared by 2 bases and J by 6 bases, with 16 bases between. CDR3 nucleotides: TGTGCCAGCAGTTACGGGCTATATGAGGGGAATGGCTACACCTTC. Translation gives CASSYGLYEGNGYTF.

The chain has TRBV19 and TRBJ2-2; D gene unclear. Germline loops: CDR1 LNHDA, CDR2 SQIVND (reference sequence). The CDR3 runs 14 residues. The V end was cut by 5 bases, the J end by 4 bases, with 11 bases between. CDR3 sequence: CASSRSRSTGELFF. The CDR3 region has the DNA TGTGCCAGTAGTCGTAGCAGGAGCACCGGGGAGCTGTTTTTT.

The chain couples TRBV9 to TRBJ1-1, with 9 bases that match TRBD1. Germline V gene sequence: CDR1 SGDLS, CDR2 YYNGEE. Germline trimming cut 2 bases from V and 0 bases from J; bases unmatched to any gene: 5. The CDR3 has 16 amino acids. The CDR3 sequence is CASSVGTGLMNTEAFF. The DNA for the CDR3 is TGTGCCAGCAGCGTTGGGACAGGGTTAATGAACACTGAAGCTTTCTTT.

The V and J genes are TRBV6-1 and TRBJ2-2, with 7 bases aligning to TRBD1. V dropped 7 bases and J dropped 6; count of bases not matched to a gene: 8. The CDR3 has 14 amino acids. Looked up from germline, CDR1 is MNHNS and CDR2 is SASEGT. This CDR3 is CASILHRGSGELFF. In DNA form, the CDR3 reads TGTGCCAGCATTTTGCACAGGGGCTCCGGGGAGCTGTTTTTT.

This clone came up many times. V is TRBV28 and J is TRBJ2-1; D is undetermined. This CDR3 is 14 amino acids long. Trimming removed 5 bases from V and 3 bases from J, with 11 bases in between. CDR1 MDHEN and CDR2 SYDVKM come from the germline V gene. CDR3 protein: CASSRSAGYNEQFF. The CDR3 DNA reads TGTGCCAGCAGTCGCAGCGCAGGCTACAATGAGCAGTTCTTC.

J is TRBJ2-2 and V is TRBV6-6; TRBD2 matches 7 bases. The germline V gene encodes CDR1 MNHNY and CDR2 SVGAGI (reference sequence). The J segment lost 2 bases and the V segment lost 5 bases, leaving 5 bases of the junction unmatched. The length of the CDR3 is 15 residues. CDR3 coding DNA: TGTGCCAGCAGTCAAACTAGCGCTAACACCGGGGAGCTGTTTTTT. Amino acids: CASSQTSANTGELFF.

This clone appeared a single time. The chain uses TRBV7-2 and TRBJ1-3; 8 nucleotides match TRBD1. The trim removed 2 bases at V and 2 bases at J, leaving 5 bases unmatched. The CDR3 loop spans 16 amino acids. The germline V gene encodes CDR1 SGHTA and CDR2 FQGNSA. The CDR3 loop is CASSLTPTGAGNTIYF. Written as DNA, the CDR3 is TGTGCCAGCAGCTTAACCCCGACAGGGGCTGGAAACACCATATATTTT.

Concerning this clone itself: This specimen includes other DNA sequences encoding the same CDR3. The chain joins TRBV27 to TRBJ2-7, with TRBD1 as a possible D gene (6 bases). Looked up from germline, CDR1 is MNHEY and CDR2 is SMNVEV (reference sequence). V lost 2 bases to trimming and J lost 2 bases, with 7 bases between them. The CDR3 loop spans 13 amino acids. The CDR3 region has the DNA TGTGCCAGCAGTTTAGGGGGCACCTACGAGCAGTACTTC. This sequence encodes CASSLGGTYEQYF.

This clone was found a few times. The chain recombines TRBV9 with TRBJ2-7, with D unclear. Looked up from germline, CDR1 is SGDLS and CDR2 is YYNGEE. The CDR3 sequence is 14 residues long. Trimming cost V 1 base and J 2 bases, with 10 bases left between them. This chain's CDR3 is CASSVSSGPYEQYF. In DNA, the CDR3 is TGTGCCAGCAGCGTATCTTCCGGCCCCTACGAGCAGTACTTC.

The chain uses TRBV7-6 and TRBJ2-7, with 8 positions matching TRBD1. The CDR3 loop spans 15 amino acids. The trim removed 3 bases at V and 2 bases at J, leaving 6 bases unmatched. The germline V gene encodes CDR1 SGHVS and CDR2 FNYEAQ. The CDR3 DNA sequence: TGTGCCAGCAGCTTCGACAGGGGAATGACCTACGAGCAGTACTTC. Translating it yields CASSFDRGMTYEQYF.